The entry below describes one TCR beta chain. Here immunoSEQ multiplex PCR was the method, and the copy in TCRdb shows in-frame clones only, minus some. This table holds fewer than 45,000 clones, approximately 81% found once. This specimen comes from a study of PD-1 blockade in mismatch repair-deficient tumors. V lost 5 bases, J lost 2 bases, and 9 bases lay in between. The CDR3 runs 13 residues. Germline-derived CDR1 and CDR2 are MDHEN and SYDVKM. PCR or immunohistochemistry showed mismatch repair deficiency in every enrolled patient. The sequences come from peripheral blood, collected 76 weeks after starting pembrolizumab. The chain couples TRBV28 to TRBJ1-2, with D unresolved. The source is an adult with mismatch repair-deficient cancer. CDR3 in DNA: TGTGCCAGCAGTCCGACGGCAAACTATGGCTACACCTTC. Translation: CASSPTANYGYTF.